The 9 T cell receptor beta chains listed next were all sequenced from one sample in a study of vaccination effects on CD4 cells after COVID-19. Their specific antigens are unknown. Measured with immunoSEQ multiplex PCR; TCRdb has only the in-frame clones, and not every one. The table has about 23,000 clones, roughly four fifths seen once. After expansion with viral peptide pools in the ViraFEST assay, antigen-specific CD4+ T cells were sequenced. Cells that had been cultured for ten to eleven days were the source of isolated CD4+ T cells. No vaccinee had earlier SARS-CoV-2 infection, and nucleocapsid antibodies were negative. The specimen comprised CD4+ T cells from PBMCs cultured with SARS-CoV-2 spike peptides, sampled before COVID-19 vaccination. Receptor source: a human donor who received a COVID-19 vaccine.

The sample holds a few counts of this clone. This chain connects TRBV5-4 to TRBJ1-1, with D unresolved. The V gene lost 4 bases and the J gene lost 1 base, with 14 bases spanning the gap. The V gene's germline CDR1 is SGHNT and CDR2 YYREEE (reference sequence). This CDR3 is 15 amino acids long. CDR3: CASSAPGAPNTEAFF. For the CDR3, the DNA is TGTGCCAGCAGCGCCCCAGGAGCCCCGAACACTGAAGCTTTCTTT.

The chain couples TRBV6-5 to TRBJ2-2, with TRBD2 identical over 10 bases. Losses at the gene ends were 6 bases for V and 2 bases for J; bases not matched to a gene: 3. The V gene's germline CDR1 is MNHEY and CDR2 SVGAGI. The CDR3 is 15 residues long. The CDR3 DNA sequence: TGTGCCAGCAGGGGGACTAGCGTAAACACCGGGGAGCTGTTTTTT. It is translated as CASRGTSVNTGELFF.

The chain has TRBV25-1 and TRBJ2-2; the D gene is possibly TRBD1 (5 bases). Germline lookup yields CDR1 MGHDK and CDR2 SYGVNS. The CDR3 is made up of 14 amino acids. Trimming pared 4 bases from V and 6 bases from J, leaving 12 bases between. CDR3 in amino acids: CASSATTGPGELFF. The CDR3 DNA reads as TGTGCCAGCAGTGCGACCACAGGTCCCGGGGAGCTGTTTTTT.

This rearrangement joins TRBV4-1 to TRBJ1-1; 7 nucleotides match TRBD1. Germline assignment: CDR1 MGHRA and CDR2 YSYEKL. The CDR3 spans 18 residues. V shed 4 bases, J shed 0 bases, and the junction held 14 bases outside the gene matches. The CDR3 bases are TGCGCCAGCAGCCCAGGTCCATTATCCGGGACAGTGAACACTGAAGCTTTCTTT. Translation gives CASSPGPLSGTVNTEAFF.

This clone was detected a few times. This chain links TRBV28 with TRBJ2-1, with D possibly being TRBD1 or TRBD2 (7 bases each). V lost 4 bases and J lost 5, with 18 bases in between. Germline V gives CDR1 MDHEN, CDR2 SYDVKM. This CDR3 has 16 amino acids. The CDR3 loop reads CASSSPGTAGNNEQFF. In nucleotides, the CDR3 is TGTGCCAGCAGTTCGCCGGGGACAGCGGGAAACAATGAGCAGTTCTTC.

The CDR3 DNA is TGTGCCAGTAGTATCGGTGGGAGCGTATACAATGAGCAGTTCTTC. Its protein product is CASSIGGSVYNEQFF. This chain joins TRBV19 and TRBJ2-1, with TRBD2 as a possible D gene (5 bases). This CDR3 has 15 residues. V was clipped by 3 bases and J by 4 bases, with 13 bases between them. Germline V gives CDR1 LNHDA, CDR2 SQIVND (reference sequence).

Notes on this clone: Other DNA sequences of this sample code for an identical CDR3. V gene TRBV4-2 combines with J gene TRBJ2-7, with TRBD2 matching 7 bases. The V and J ends lost 6 bases and 4 bases, in that order; junction bases with no gene match: 9. Germline CDR1 and CDR2: LGHNA and YNFKEQ. CDR3 length: 14 residues. The CDR3 spells CASRNGLADYEQYF. The CDR3, as DNA: TGTGCCAGCAGAAACGGGCTAGCGGATTACGAGCAGTACTTC.

This chain links TRBV28 with TRBJ1-3; 9 bases agree with TRBD1. With 5 bases clipped from V and 3 bases from J, the junction kept 5 bases outside the gene matches. The CDR3 runs 15 residues. Germline V gives CDR1 MDHEN, CDR2 SYDVKM. The CDR3 loop is CASSPGTGSGNTIYF. CDR3 DNA: TGTGCCAGCAGTCCCGGGACAGGGAGTGGAAACACCATATATTTT.

V is TRBV27 and J is TRBJ1-4; maybe TRBD1 (6 bases). CDR1 is MNHEY and CDR2 is SMNVEV in the germline V gene (reference sequence). The length of the CDR3 is 14 residues. V was clipped by 6 bases and J by 13 bases, with 21 bases between them. CDR3 sequence reads: CASRMGAGVDGLFF. CDR3 nucleotides: TGTGCCAGCAGAATGGGGGCGGGGGTAGATGGACTGTTTTTT.